Presented here are 29 T cell receptor beta chains from one specimen sequenced in a study of Ad26.COV2.S vaccination and SARS-CoV-2 variants. Treatment in this sample: roughly 19 received Ad26.COV2.S at low or high dose, single or two shots; 5 received placebo; per-sample allocation not given. Sampling happened 63 days after the first vaccine or placebo injection. Libraries were prepared by immunoSEQ multiplex PCR; TCRdb keeps only in-frame clonotypes and omits some of them. This table holds roughly 700,000 clones, around 89% found once. This sample comprised peripheral blood, obtained in a trial of Ad26.COV2.S vaccine versus placebo. These receptors all come from a person aged 18-60 years who received the Ad26.COV2.S COVID-19 vaccine or a placebo.

In this sample, this clone turned up once. This CDR3 reads CASSLRAGQQPSSYNSPLHF. The CDR3 DNA sequence: TGCGCCAGCAGCTTAAGGGCGGGACAGCAACCAAGCTCCTATAATTCACCCCTCCACTTT. The chain has TRBV5-1 and TRBJ1-6; TRBD1 matches at 7 bases. The CDR3 is 20 amino acids. The germline CDR1 and CDR2 sequences are SGHRS and YFSETQ. Unmatched junction bases numbered 14, after V lost 2 bases and J lost 0 bases.

The chain couples TRBV9 to TRBJ2-7; D assignment may be TRBD1 or TRBD2 (5 bases each). The CDR3 totals 13 residues. CDR1 and CDR2 from the germline V gene are SGDLS and YYNGEE. Trimming took off 2 bases at V and 5 bases at J, with 11 bases between the two ends. CDR3 DNA sequence: TGTGCCAGCAGCGTGGGGACGAGGGACGAGCAGTACTTC. Amino acid sequence: CASSVGTRDEQYF.

The chain couples TRBV12-5 to TRBJ1-6; D is unclear. CDR3 length equals 14 residues. The V gene lost 2 bases and the J gene lost 10 bases, with 12 bases spanning the gap. The germline gives CDR1 LGHNT, CDR2 FRNRAP. The CDR3 nucleotides read TGTGCTAGTGGTTTGAACCGCATCCACTCACCCCTCCACTTT. Translated: CASGLNRIHSPLHF.

The gene calls are TRBV7-2 and TRBJ2-3, with 13 bases that match TRBD2. There are 16 residues in the CDR3. Germline trimming cut 5 bases from V and 6 bases from J; bases unmatched to any gene: 8. Per germline, CDR1 SGHTA and CDR2 FQGNSA. DNA of the CDR3: TGTGCCAGCAGCGCCGGACTAGCGGGAGACGCCGATACGCAGTATTTT. Its protein is CASSAGLAGDADTQYF.

In its sample, this clone was seen a few times. The V and J genes are TRBV24-1 and TRBJ2-2; the D gene could be TRBD1 or TRBD2 (5 bases each). Germline V CDR1 and CDR2: KGHDR, SFDVKD. Between the trimmed V and J ends, which lost 4 bases and 3 bases, there was a span of 11 bases. The CDR3 consists of 15 residues. The CDR3: CATSDHGTDTGELFF. For the CDR3, the DNA is TGTGCCACCAGTGACCACGGGACGGACACCGGGGAGCTGTTTTTT.

CDR3: CASSESAYPRDNEQFF. The DNA of the CDR3 is TGCGCCAGCAGTGAGTCGGCGTATCCCCGGGACAATGAGCAGTTCTTC. The chain is built from TRBV10-1 and TRBJ2-1; D not resolved. In germline, CDR1 is WNHNN, CDR2 SYGVQD (reference sequence). The CDR3 loop spans 16 amino acids. V was trimmed by 0 bases and J by 5 bases, leaving 14 bases between them.

In its sample, this clone was seen a few times. The gene calls are TRBV2 and TRBJ2-7; no reliable D call. Trimming removed 6 bases at V and 2 bases at J, with 8 bases between. The CDR3 loop spans 12 amino acids. Germline CDR1 and CDR2: SNHLY and FYNNEI. This chain's CDR3 is CASRTDAYEQYF. The DNA for the CDR3 is TGTGCCAGCAGGACGGACGCCTACGAGCAGTACTTC.

V gene TRBV18 combines with J gene TRBJ2-5, with D tentatively TRBD1 or TRBD2 (5 bases each). The V gene's germline CDR1 is KGHSH and CDR2 LQKENI. The CDR3 has 13 amino acids. The V gene lost 6 bases and the J gene lost 1 base, with 9 bases spanning the gap. CDR3 sequence reads: CASSGAAQETQYF. The CDR3 DNA is TGTGCCAGCTCCGGGGCCGCCCAAGAGACCCAGTACTTC.

The V and J genes are TRBV9 and TRBJ1-1, with D possibly TRBD1 on 6 matching bases. This CDR3 has 15 amino acids. Trimming removed 3 bases at V and 1 base at J, with 13 bases between. Germline assignment: CDR1 SGDLS and CDR2 YYNGEE. This chain's CDR3 is CASSAEGHPNTEAFF. CDR3 sequence (DNA): TGTGCCAGCAGCGCCGAGGGACACCCGAACACTGAAGCTTTCTTT.

Points on this clone: In the same sample, other DNA sequences code for this CDR3. The gene calls are TRBV6-2 or TRBV6-3 and TRBJ2-7, with no clear D. This CDR3 comprises 11 residues. Trimming took 5 bases from V and 3 from J, leaving 5 bases between them. The V gene's germline CDR1 is MNHEY and CDR2 SVGEGT. The CDR3 spells CASSRNYEQYF. The CDR3, as DNA: TGTGCCAGCAGTCGGAACTACGAGCAGTACTTC.

The chain recombines TRBV6-5 with TRBJ2-1; 7 positions match TRBD2. With 4 bases clipped from V and 8 bases from J, the junction kept 14 bases outside the gene matches. Germline V gives CDR1 MNHEY, CDR2 SVGAGI. This CDR3 comprises 16 residues. The CDR3 loop is CASSSRLLAERDEQFF. DNA for the CDR3: TGTGCCAGCAGTTCCCGCCTGCTAGCGGAGAGGGATGAGCAGTTCTTC.

Turning to this clone: The same CDR3 is also encoded by other DNA sequences in this sample. The chain links TRBV5-4 to TRBJ2-3; TRBD2 matches 9 bases. Unmatched junction bases numbered 2, after V lost 2 bases and J lost 4 bases. Germline CDR1 reads SGHNT; CDR2 reads YYREEE (reference sequence). The CDR3 covers 14 residues. CDR3 nucleotide sequence: TGTGCCAGCAGCTTAGGGACTAGCCCAGATACGCAGTATTTT. This gives the protein CASSLGTSPDTQYF.

Comments on this clone: This same CDR3 is encoded by further DNA sequences in the sample. This sequence joins TRBV9 and TRBJ2-7, with no clear D. Per germline, CDR1 SGDLS and CDR2 YYNGEE. The CDR3 loop spans 13 amino acids. V was pared by 0 bases and J by 0 bases, with 4 bases between. The CDR3 here is CASSVDSSYEQYF. In DNA form, the CDR3 reads TGTGCCAGCAGCGTAGACAGCTCCTACGAGCAGTACTTC.

CDR3 sequence: CSADRTGELFF. CDR3 in DNA: TGCAGTGCTGACCGTACCGGGGAGCTGTTTTTT. V gene TRBV20-1 combines with J gene TRBJ2-2; the D is unclear. Germline CDR1 DFQATT, CDR2 SNEGSKA (reference sequence). The CDR3 sequence is 11 residues long. V lost 5 bases to trimming and J lost 5 bases, with 6 bases between them.

The chain joins TRBV4-3 to TRBJ2-3, with D perhaps given as TRBD1 or TRBD2 (6 bases each). Per the germline V gene, CDR1 is LGHNA and CDR2 is YSLEER. This CDR3 contains 16 residues. Between the trimmed V and J ends, which lost 0 bases and 0 bases, there was a span of 10 bases. The CDR3 is CASSQDGGPSTDTQYF. The CDR3 DNA reads as TGCGCCAGCAGCCAAGACGGGGGCCCTAGCACAGATACGCAGTATTTT.

The chain employs TRBV7-8 and TRBJ1-6, with TRBD1 as a possible D gene (6 bases). Trimming took off 1 base at V and 9 bases at J, with 10 bases between the two ends. The CDR3 is made up of 14 amino acids. From germline, CDR1 is SGHVS and CDR2 FQNEAQ. CDR3 sequence reads: CASSLGQEASPLHF. CDR3 DNA: TGTGCCAGCAGCTTAGGACAGGAGGCTTCACCCCTCCACTTT.

This clone was detected once. The chain joins TRBV18 to TRBJ2-2; 7 nucleotides agree with TRBD2. This CDR3 is 17 amino acids long. The ends lost 0 bases at V and 5 bases at J; junction bases unmatched: 9. Germline-derived CDR1 and CDR2 are KGHSH and LQKENI. The DNA for the CDR3 is TGTGCCAGCTCACCACCGCTAAGAGGGAGGGCGACCGGGGAGCTGTTTTTT. It is translated as CASSPPLRGRATGELFF.

This chain uses TRBV4-3 with TRBJ2-1; 7 positions match TRBD2. The CDR3 has 17 residues. V shed 0 bases, J shed 4 bases, and the junction held 9 bases outside the gene matches. Germline lookup yields CDR1 LGHNA and CDR2 YSLEER. The CDR3 region is CASSQDPVASGYNEQFF. The CDR3 DNA is TGCGCCAGCAGCCAAGATCCCGTGGCTAGCGGTTACAATGAGCAGTTCTTC.

The rearrangement uses TRBV7-2 and TRBJ2-7, with 13 nucleotides matching TRBD2. CDR3 size: 15 residues. Germline V gene sequence: CDR1 SGHTA, CDR2 FQGNSA. The V segment lost 4 bases and the J segment 7 bases; nucleotides outside the gene matches: 7. CDR3 protein: CASSSMGLAGFEQYF. In DNA, the CDR3 is TGTGCCAGCAGCTCGATGGGACTAGCGGGGTTTGAGCAGTACTTC.

V usage is TRBV7-9 and J usage is TRBJ1-4, with 7 positions matching TRBD1. The germline V gene encodes CDR1 SEHNR and CDR2 FQNEAQ (reference sequence). Trimming took 8 bases from V and 6 from J; bases not matched to a gene: 12. CDR3 size: 15 residues. CDR3 DNA: TGTGCCAGCCAACCGGGTCGGCAGGGGGATGAAAAACTGTTTTTT. Protein product: CASQPGRQGDEKLFF.

The chain couples TRBV5-4 to TRBJ2-2; 7 bases are shared with TRBD2. The CDR3 consists of 16 residues. Trimming at V came to 4 bases and at J to 2 bases, leaving 8 bases not matched to a gene. CDR1 and CDR2 from the germline V gene are SGHNT and YYREEE (reference sequence). CDR3 DNA sequence: TGTGCCAGCAGCAATGTAGCGGGCAGCAACACCGGGGAGCTGTTTTTT. Residues: CASSNVAGSNTGELFF.

This chain uses TRBV14 with TRBJ2-1; 7 positions match TRBD2. CDR1 and CDR2 (germline): SGHDN, FVKESK. The CDR3 loop spans 17 amino acids. V was clipped by 4 bases and J by 4 bases; unmatched bases: 13. The CDR3 protein is CASSPRGGSPGYNEQFF. The CDR3 DNA sequence: TGTGCCAGCAGCCCTCGAGGCGGGAGCCCCGGGTACAATGAGCAGTTCTTC.

CDR3 sequence: CASSYGVGAQETQYF. The CDR3 DNA is TGTGCCAGCAGTTACGGGGTGGGAGCCCAAGAGACCCAGTACTTC. The V and J genes are TRBV6-5 and TRBJ2-5; tentatively, D is TRBD2 (5 bases). Germline V gene lookup returns CDR1 MNHEY and CDR2 SVGAGI. The CDR3 is 15 amino acids. V was clipped by 2 bases and J by 1 base, with 11 bases between them.

V is TRBV7-8 and J is TRBJ2-5; D is unclear. Germline-derived CDR1 and CDR2 are SGHVS and FQNEAQ. The CDR3 is 13 amino acids. V was shortened by 1 base and J by 0 bases, with 3 bases between the two germline ends. CDR3 sequence: CASSLGNQETQYF. CDR3 sequence (DNA): TGTGCCAGCAGCTTAGGGAACCAAGAGACCCAGTACTTC.

As for this clone: The sample carries other DNA sequences with the same CDR3. This chain connects TRBV18 to TRBJ1-1, with TRBD1 matching over 7 bases. This CDR3 is built from 14 residues. With 3 bases clipped from V and 1 base from J, the junction kept 2 bases outside the gene matches. Per the germline V gene, CDR1 is KGHSH and CDR2 is LQKENI. The CDR3 here is CASSPRTGNTEAFF. As DNA, the CDR3 is TGTGCCAGCTCACCGCGGACAGGGAACACTGAAGCTTTCTTT.

Comment on this clone: Compared with germline, one end of the junction differs, possibly owing to a read error. The chain combines TRBV19 with TRBJ2-7, with D possibly called TRBD1 or TRBD2 (6 bases each). This CDR3 is 14 amino acids long. Germline-derived CDR1 and CDR2 are LNHDA and SQIVND (reference sequence). Here the CDR3 reads CASSIMRGAYGQYF. The CDR3 DNA reads TGTGCCAGTAGTATAATGAGGGGGGCCTACGGGCAGTACTTC.

The V call is TRBV4-3, the J call TRBJ1-5; D is unresolved. The CDR3 covers 16 residues. The V gene's germline CDR1 is LGHNA and CDR2 YSLEER. Trimming removed 0 bases from V and 0 bases from J, with 9 bases in between. This CDR3 reads CASSQEPAYSNQPQHF. CDR3 sequence (DNA): TGCGCCAGCAGCCAAGAACCCGCCTATAGCAATCAGCCCCAGCATTTT.

The V and J genes are TRBV5-1 and TRBJ2-3; no clear D. V lost 6 bases, J lost 2 bases, and 4 bases lay in between. Germline CDR1 reads SGHRS; CDR2 reads YFSETQ. CDR3 length: 11 residues. CDR3 nucleotides: TGCGCCAGCACTAACACAGATACGCAGTATTTT. It yields the protein CASTNTDTQYF. Full variable domain (missing parts from reference TRBV5-1 and TRBJ2-3): KAGVTQTPRYLIKTRGQQVTLSCSPISGHRSVSWYQQTPGQGLQFLFEYFSETQRNKGNFPGRFSGRQFSNSRSEMNVSTLELGDSALYLCASTNTDTQYFGPGTRLTVL.

The DNA for the CDR3 is TGTGCCAGCAGCCTTAGCGGGAGAGAGACCCAGTACTTC. It is translated as CASSLSGRETQYF. The chain couples TRBV3-1 (or the pseudogene TRBV3-2) to TRBJ2-5; 9 bases fit TRBD2. The J segment lost 4 bases and the V segment lost 4 bases, leaving 1 base of the junction unmatched. CDR3 size: 13 residues. Germline lookup yields CDR1 LGHDT and CDR2 YNNKEL (reference sequence).